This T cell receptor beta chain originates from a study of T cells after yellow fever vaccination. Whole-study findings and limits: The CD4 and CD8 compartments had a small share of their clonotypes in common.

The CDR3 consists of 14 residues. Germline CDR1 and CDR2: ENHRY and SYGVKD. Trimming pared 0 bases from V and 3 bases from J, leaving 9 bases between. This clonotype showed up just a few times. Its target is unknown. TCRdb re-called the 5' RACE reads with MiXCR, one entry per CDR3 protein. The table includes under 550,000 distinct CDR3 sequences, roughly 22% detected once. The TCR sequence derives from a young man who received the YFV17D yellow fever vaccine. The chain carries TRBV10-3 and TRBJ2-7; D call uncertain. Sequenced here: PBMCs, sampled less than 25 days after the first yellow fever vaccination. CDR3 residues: CAISESVGDYEQYF. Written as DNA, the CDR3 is TGTGCCATCAGTGAGTCTGTTGGGGACTACGAGCAGTACTTC.